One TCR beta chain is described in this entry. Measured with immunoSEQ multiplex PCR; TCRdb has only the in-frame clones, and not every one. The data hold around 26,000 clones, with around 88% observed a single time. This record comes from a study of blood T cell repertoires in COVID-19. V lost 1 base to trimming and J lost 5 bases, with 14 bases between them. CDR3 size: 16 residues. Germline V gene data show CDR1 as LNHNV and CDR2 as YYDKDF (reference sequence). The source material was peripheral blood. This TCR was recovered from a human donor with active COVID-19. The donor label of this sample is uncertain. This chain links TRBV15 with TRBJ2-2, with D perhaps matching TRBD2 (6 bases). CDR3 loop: CATSRVGGEGTGELFF. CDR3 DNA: TGTGCCACCAGCAGAGTGGGGGGAGAAGGTACCGGGGAGCTGTTTTTT.